A selection of T cell receptor beta chains follows, all from one sample in a study of regulatory T cells in long-lasting Graves disease. Each CDR3 protein gets one entry after TCRdb re-called the multiplex PCR reads with MiXCR. The table has roughly 350,000 distinct CDR3 sequences, 16% seen once; the top ten hold 25% to 30%. This sample was also put to use in a study of T cells in Graves' hyperthyroidism and ophthalmopathy.

The sequencing here drew on peripheral blood mononuclear cells (PBMCs), taken at new diagnosis, from a patient treated with antithyroid drugs. These receptors originate from a man in his forties with Graves disease. Each CDR3 is given without its conserved first and last residue. Clone size, where shown, is once, few, many, or a class for clones that have expanded.

>TRBV15|many|TRBJ1-5
ATSRDNNQPQH
>TRBV12-3/TRBV12-4|many|TRBJ1-4
ASAGGVGEKLF
>TRBV30|many|TRBJ1-6
ASGRTNSPLH
>TRBV20-1|-|TRBJ2-2
SAWDRRITGELF
>TRBV20-1|many|TRBJ1-1
SARSINGPLRTEAF
>TRBV20-1|-|TRBJ2-3
SAREGPGGRTTDTQY
>TRBV7-2|many|TRBJ2-3
ASSTRQGRDTQY
>TRBV6-1|-|TRBJ1-2
ASSERSDGDYGYT
>TRBV5-1|many|TRBJ2-3
ASSLARGGGTDTQY
>TRBV28|many|TRBJ1-5
ASSFLDQPQH
>TRBV2|many|TRBJ2-4
ASNREGVKNIQY
>TRBV7-2|many|TRBJ2-1
ASSLAGSDEQF
>TRBV18|many|TRBJ1-4
ASSPPSAGSKLF
>TRBV19|many|TRBJ1-5
ASSFDRGQSNQPQH
>TRBV20-1|-|TRBJ2-1
SAAPASKVF
>TRBV15|-|TRBJ2-2
ATSRPGQGGRELF
>TRBV5-1|many|TRBJ1-5
ASSLTGGAGWPQH
>TRBV11-2|-|TRBJ2-3
ASSLGWGQITDTQY